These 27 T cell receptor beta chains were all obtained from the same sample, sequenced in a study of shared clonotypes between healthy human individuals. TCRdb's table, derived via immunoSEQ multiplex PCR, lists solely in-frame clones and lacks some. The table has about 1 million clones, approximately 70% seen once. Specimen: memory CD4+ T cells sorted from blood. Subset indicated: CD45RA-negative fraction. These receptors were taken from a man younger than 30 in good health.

This CDR3 reads CASSQDRLNTEAFF. The CDR3 nucleotides are TGTGCCAGCAGCCAGGACCGTTTGAACACTGAAGCTTTCTTT. V gene TRBV13 combines with J gene TRBJ1-1; D is ambiguous. CDR3 size: 14 residues. V was trimmed by 5 bases and J by 0 bases, leaving 10 bases between them. Looked up from germline, CDR1 is PRHDT and CDR2 is FYEKMQ (reference sequence).

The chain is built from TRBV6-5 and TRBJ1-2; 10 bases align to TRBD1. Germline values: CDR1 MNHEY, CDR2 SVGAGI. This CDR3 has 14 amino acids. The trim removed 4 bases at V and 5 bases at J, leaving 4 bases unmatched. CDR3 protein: CASSSGQGRYGYTF. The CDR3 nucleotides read TGTGCCAGCAGTTCGGGACAGGGGCGGTATGGCTACACCTTC.

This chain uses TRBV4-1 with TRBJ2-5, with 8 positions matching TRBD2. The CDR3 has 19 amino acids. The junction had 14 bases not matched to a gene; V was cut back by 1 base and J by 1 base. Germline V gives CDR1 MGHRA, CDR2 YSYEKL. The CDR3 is CASSQAPGGRGGTQETQYF. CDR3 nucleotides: TGCGCCAGCAGCCAAGCCCCCGGCGGCCGCGGGGGGACCCAAGAGACCCAGTACTTC.

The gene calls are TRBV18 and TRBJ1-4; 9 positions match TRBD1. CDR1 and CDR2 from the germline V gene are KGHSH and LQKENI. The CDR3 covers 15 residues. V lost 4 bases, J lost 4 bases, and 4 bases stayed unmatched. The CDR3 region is CASSQDRGNNEKLFF. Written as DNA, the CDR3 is TGTGCCAGCTCACAGGACAGGGGTAATAATGAAAAACTGTTTTTT.

The CDR3 reads CASSDRVGGEKLFF. As DNA, the CDR3 is TGTGCCAGCAGTGACAGGGTCGGCGGGGAAAAACTGTTTTTT. The rearrangement uses TRBV6-5 and TRBJ1-4; 7 bases map to TRBD1. The CDR3 extends over 14 amino acids. Trimming cost V 5 bases and J 8 bases; bases outside gene matches: 8. The germline gives CDR1 MNHEY, CDR2 SVGAGI.

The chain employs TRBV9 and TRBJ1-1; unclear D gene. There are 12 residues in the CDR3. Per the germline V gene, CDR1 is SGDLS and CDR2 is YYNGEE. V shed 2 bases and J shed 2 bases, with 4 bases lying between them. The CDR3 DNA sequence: TGTGCCAGCAGCGTTCATAACACTGAAGCTTTCTTT. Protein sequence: CASSVHNTEAFF.

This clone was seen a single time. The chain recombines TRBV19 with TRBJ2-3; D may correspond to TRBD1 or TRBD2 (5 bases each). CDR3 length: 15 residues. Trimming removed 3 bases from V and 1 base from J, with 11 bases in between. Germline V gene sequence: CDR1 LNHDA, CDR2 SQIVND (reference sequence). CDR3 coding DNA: TGTGCCAGTAGTATCCTCCGAGGGGGCACAGATACGCAGTATTTT. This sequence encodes CASSILRGGTDTQYF.

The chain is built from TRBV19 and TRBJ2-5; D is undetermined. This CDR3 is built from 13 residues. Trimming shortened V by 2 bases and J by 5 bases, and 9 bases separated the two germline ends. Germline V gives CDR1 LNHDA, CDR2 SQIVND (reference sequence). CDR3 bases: TGTGCCAGTAGTATAAACGTGGGGGAGACCCAGTACTTC. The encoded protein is CASSINVGETQYF.

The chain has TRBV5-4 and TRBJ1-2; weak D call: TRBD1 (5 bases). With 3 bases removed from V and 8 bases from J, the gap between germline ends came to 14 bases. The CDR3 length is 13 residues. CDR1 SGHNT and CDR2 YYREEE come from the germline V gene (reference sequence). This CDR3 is CASSSPGTKGYTF. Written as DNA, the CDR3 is TGTGCCAGCAGCTCGCCGGGGACCAAGGGCTACACCTTC.

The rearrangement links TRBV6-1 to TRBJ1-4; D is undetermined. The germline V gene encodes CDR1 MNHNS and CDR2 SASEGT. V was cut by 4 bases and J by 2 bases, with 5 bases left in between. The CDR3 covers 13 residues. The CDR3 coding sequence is TGTGCCAGCAGTGCAATGACTAATGAAAAACTGTTTTTT. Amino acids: CASSAMTNEKLFF.

In DNA, the CDR3 is TGTGCCAGCAGACCCGGGGGGCAGGTTCTTTGGACTGAAGCTTTCTTT. Translated: CASRPGGQVLWTEAFF. The chain combines TRBV28 with TRBJ1-1; tentative D call: TRBD1 (6 bases). The V gene lost 6 bases and the J gene lost 5 bases, with 22 bases spanning the gap. The CDR3 consists of 16 residues. CDR1 is MDHEN and CDR2 is SYDVKM in the germline V gene.

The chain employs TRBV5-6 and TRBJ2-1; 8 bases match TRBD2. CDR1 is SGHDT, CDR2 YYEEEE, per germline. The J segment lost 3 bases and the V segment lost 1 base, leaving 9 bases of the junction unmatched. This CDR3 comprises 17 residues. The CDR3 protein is CASSLRTTGGLYNEQFF. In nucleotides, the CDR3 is TGTGCCAGCAGCTTGCGGACGACGGGAGGGCTCTACAATGAGCAGTTCTTC.

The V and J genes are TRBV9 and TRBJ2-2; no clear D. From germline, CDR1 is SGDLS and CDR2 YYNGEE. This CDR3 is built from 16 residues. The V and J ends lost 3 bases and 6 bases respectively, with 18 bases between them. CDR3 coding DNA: TGTGCCAGCAGCGGAGGACCCAGGAGACTTTCCGGGGAGCTGTTTTTT. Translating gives CASSGGPRRLSGELFF.

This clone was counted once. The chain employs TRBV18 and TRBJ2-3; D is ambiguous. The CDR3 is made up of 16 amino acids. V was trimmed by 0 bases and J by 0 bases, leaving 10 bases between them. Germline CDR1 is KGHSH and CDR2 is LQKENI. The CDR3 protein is CASSPPRRLSTDTQYF. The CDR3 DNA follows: TGTGCCAGCTCACCACCCCGGAGACTCAGCACAGATACGCAGTATTTT.

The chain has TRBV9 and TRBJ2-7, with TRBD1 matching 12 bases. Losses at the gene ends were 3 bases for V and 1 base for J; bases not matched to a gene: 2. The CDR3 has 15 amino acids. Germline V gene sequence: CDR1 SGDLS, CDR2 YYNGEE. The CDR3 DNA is TGTGCCAGCAGCGGGGGACAGGGGGCTTCCTACGAGCAGTACTTC. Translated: CASSGGQGASYEQYF.

The CDR3 spells CASSLDENRGNIQYF. The CDR3 DNA sequence: TGTGCCAGCAGCTTAGATGAGAATAGGGGCAACATTCAGTACTTC. V is TRBV7-2 and J is TRBJ2-4, with D possibly TRBD1 on 5 matching bases. V lost 1 base, J lost 7 bases, and 14 bases lay in between. Germline-derived CDR1 and CDR2 are SGHTA and FQGNSA. CDR3 size: 15 residues.

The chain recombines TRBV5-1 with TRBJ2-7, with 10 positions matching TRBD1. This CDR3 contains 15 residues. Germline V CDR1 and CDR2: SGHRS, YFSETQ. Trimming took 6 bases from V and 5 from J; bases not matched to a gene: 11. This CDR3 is CASNLGGQGSDEQYF. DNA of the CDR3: TGCGCCAGCAACCTAGGGGGACAGGGGTCCGACGAGCAGTACTTC.

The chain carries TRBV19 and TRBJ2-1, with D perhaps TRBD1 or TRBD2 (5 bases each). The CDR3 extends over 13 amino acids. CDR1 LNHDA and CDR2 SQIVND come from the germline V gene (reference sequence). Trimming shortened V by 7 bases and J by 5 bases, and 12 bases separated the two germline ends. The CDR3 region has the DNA TGTGCCAGTAAGTTCCCGGGGCACAATGAGCAGTTCTTC. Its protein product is CASKFPGHNEQFF.

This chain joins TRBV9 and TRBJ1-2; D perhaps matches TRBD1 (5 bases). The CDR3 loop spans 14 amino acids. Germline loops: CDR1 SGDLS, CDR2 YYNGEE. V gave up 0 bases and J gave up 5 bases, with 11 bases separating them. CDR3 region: CASSVGGRDYGYTF. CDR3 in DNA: TGTGCCAGCAGCGTAGGGGGACGGGATTATGGCTACACCTTC.

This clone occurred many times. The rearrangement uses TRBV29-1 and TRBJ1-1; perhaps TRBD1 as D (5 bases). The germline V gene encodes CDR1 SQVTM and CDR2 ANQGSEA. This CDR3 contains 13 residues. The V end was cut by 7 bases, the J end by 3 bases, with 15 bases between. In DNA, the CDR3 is TGCAGCGCCGCCGGACACTTAGACACTGAAGCTTTCTTT. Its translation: CSAAGHLDTEAFF.

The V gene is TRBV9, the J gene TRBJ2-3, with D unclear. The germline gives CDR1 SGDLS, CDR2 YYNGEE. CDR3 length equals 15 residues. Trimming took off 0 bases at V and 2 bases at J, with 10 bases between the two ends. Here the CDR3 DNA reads TGTGCCAGCAGCGTAGCTTTAGGTCTCACAGATACGCAGTATTTT. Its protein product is CASSVALGLTDTQYF.

CDR3 sequence reads: CASSLVGVDISPLHF. The CDR3 DNA is TGTGCCAGCAGTTTAGTGGGCGTGGATATTTCACCCCTCCACTTT. The V call is TRBV28, the J call TRBJ1-6; no clear D. Deletions cut 2 bases from V and 9 bases from J, with 14 bases between. This CDR3 comprises 15 residues. Looked up from germline, CDR1 is MDHEN and CDR2 is SYDVKM.

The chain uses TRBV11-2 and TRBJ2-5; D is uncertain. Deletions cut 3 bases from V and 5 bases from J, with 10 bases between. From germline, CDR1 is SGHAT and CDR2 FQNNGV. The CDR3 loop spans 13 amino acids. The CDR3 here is CASSFSQAETQYF. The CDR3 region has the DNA TGTGCCAGCAGCTTTTCCCAAGCGGAGACCCAGTACTTC.

CDR3 sequence reads: CASSALRDFTDTQYF. In DNA form, the CDR3 reads TGTGCCAGCAGTGCTCTACGCGACTTCACAGATACGCAGTATTTT. This sequence joins TRBV6-1 and TRBJ2-3; the D is unclear. Deletions cut 4 bases from V and 2 bases from J, with 13 bases between. Germline CDR1 and CDR2: MNHNS and SASEGT. This CDR3 is built from 15 residues.

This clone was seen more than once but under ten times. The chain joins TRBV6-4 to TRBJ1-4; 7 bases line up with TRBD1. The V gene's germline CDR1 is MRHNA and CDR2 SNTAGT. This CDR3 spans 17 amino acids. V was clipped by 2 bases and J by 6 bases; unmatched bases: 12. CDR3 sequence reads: CASSDGSQGRGHEKLFF. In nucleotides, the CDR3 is TGTGCCAGCAGTGACGGTAGCCAGGGGAGGGGGCATGAAAAACTGTTTTTT.

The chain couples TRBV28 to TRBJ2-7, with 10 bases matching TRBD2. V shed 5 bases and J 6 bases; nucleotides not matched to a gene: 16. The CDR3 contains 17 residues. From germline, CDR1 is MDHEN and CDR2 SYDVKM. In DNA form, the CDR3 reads TGTGCCAGCAGTCCATTGCGGGGGGCAAGCGGGAGGGGCGAGCAGTACTTC. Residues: CASSPLRGASGRGEQYF. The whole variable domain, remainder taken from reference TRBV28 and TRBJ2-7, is DVKVTQSSRYLVKRTGEKVFLECVQDMDHENMFWYRQDPGLGLRLIYFSYDVKMKEKGDIPEGYSVSREKKERFSLILESASTNQTSMYLCASSPLRGASGRGEQYFGPGTRLTVT.

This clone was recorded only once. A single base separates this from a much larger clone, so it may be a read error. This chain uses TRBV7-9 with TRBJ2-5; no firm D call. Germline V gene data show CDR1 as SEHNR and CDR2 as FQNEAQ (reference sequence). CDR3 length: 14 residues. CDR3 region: CASSLVYTQGTQYF. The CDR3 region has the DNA TGTGCCAGCAGCTTAGTGTACACTCAAGGGACCCAGTACTTC.